This T cell receptor (beta chain) was captured by sequencing in a study of CD8+CD57+ T cells in acquired aplastic anemia. Background on the study: Around 3.2 ug was the average amount of DNA from sorted CD4+ and CD8+ cells.

The CDR3 length is 17 residues. The V and J ends lost 4 bases and 4 bases respectively, with 17 bases between them. Germline V gene sequence: CDR1 MNHEY, CDR2 SMNVEV (reference sequence). The sequenced patients had an expansion of CD8+CD57+ cells seen by flow cytometry. TCR beta VDJ and CDR3 profiles were obtained from a genomic DNA template. Using its own MiXCR run on the reads, TCRdb lists one record per CDR3 protein. Among around 290,000 distinct CDR3 sequences listed, around three fifths were seen once. Comment on this clonotype: A much larger clone sits a single nucleotide away, making a read error possible.

This receptor was taken from a human donor with aplastic anemia. Sample: sorted CD4+, CD8+, or CD8+CD57+ T cells (not recorded which) from PBMCs. This chain joins TRBV27 and TRBJ1-6; D may be TRBD1 (6 bases). This CDR3 is CASSSGGGGGYNSPLHF. The DNA for the CDR3 is TGTGCCAGCAGTTCGGGGGGAGGGGGGGGTTATAATTCACCCCTCCACTTT.